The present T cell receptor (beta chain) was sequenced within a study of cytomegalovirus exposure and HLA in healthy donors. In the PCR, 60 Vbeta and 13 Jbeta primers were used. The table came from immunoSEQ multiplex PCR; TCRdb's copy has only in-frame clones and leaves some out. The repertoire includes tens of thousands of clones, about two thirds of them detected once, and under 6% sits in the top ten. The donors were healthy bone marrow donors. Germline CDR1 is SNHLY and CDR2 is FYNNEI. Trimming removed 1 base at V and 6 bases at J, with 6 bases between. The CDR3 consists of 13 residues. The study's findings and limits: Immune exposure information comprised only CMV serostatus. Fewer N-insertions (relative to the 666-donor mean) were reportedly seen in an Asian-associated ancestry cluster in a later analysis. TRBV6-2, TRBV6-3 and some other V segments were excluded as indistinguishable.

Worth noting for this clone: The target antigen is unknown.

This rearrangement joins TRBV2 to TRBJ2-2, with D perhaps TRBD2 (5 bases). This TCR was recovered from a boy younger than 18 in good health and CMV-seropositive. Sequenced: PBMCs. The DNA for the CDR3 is TGTGCCAGCAGTGAAGGGCGGGCCGGGGAGCTGTTTTTT. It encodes CASSEGRAGELFF.